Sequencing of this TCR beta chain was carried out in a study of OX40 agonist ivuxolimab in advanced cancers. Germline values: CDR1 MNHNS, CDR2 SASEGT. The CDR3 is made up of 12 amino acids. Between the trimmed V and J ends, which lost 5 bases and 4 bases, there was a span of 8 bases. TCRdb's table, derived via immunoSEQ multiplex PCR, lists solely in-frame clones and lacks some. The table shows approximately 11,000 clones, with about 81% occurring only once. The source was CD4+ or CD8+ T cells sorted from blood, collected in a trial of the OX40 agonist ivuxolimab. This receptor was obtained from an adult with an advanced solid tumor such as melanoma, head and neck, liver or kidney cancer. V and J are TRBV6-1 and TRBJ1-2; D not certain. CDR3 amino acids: CASSPDLYGYTF. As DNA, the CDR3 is TGTGCCAGCAGTCCAGACCTCTATGGCTACACCTTC.